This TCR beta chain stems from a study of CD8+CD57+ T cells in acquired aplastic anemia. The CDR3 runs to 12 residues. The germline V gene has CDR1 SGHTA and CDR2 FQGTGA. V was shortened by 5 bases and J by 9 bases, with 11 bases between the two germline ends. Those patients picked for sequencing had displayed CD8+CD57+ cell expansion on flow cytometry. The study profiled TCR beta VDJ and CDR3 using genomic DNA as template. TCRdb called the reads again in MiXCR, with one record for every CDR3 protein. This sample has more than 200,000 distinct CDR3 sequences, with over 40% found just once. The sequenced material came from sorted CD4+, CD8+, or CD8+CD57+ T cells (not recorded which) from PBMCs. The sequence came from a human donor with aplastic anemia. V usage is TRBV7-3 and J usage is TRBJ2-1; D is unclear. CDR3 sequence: CASSLSPGEQFF. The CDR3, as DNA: TGTGCCAGCAGCCTATCCCCGGGTGAGCAGTTCTTC.